This T cell receptor beta chain was captured in a study of CD4 T cells in relation to SARS-CoV-2 and coronaviruses. Method: immunoSEQ multiplex PCR; TCRdb's copy keeps in-frame clones and lacks some. The sample holds approximately 25,000 clones, more than 65% seen once. As regards this clone: The antigen is unknown.

The unexposed donors gave CD4+ T cells in 2011-2018, prior to COVID-19. Isolation of CD4+ T cells took place after approximately 11 days in culture. Testing used SARS-CoV-2 S/N and four cold-coronavirus spikes on unexposed-donor CD4+ T cells, cells permitting. The CDR3 has 16 residues. CDR1 is SGDLS, CDR2 YYNGEE, per germline. With V trimmed by 0 bases and J by 3 bases, 4 bases remained unmatched. The sequence came from a human donor in good health. What was sequenced was CD4+ T cells from PBMCs, cultured in vitro. The genes are TRBV9 and TRBJ2-1; TRBD2 aligns across 9 bases. The CDR3 sequence is CASSVEPSGIYNEQFF. The CDR3 DNA sequence: TGTGCCAGCAGCGTAGAGCCTAGCGGGATCTACAATGAGCAGTTCTTC. Together with reference TRBV9 and TRBJ2-1, the CDR3 gives the full variable domain: DSGVTQTPKHLITATGQRVTLRCSPRSGDLSVYWYQQSLDQGLQFLIQYYNGEERAKGNILERFSAQQFPDLHSELNLSSLELGDSALYFCASSVEPSGIYNEQFFGPGTRLTVL.